This TCR beta chain came from a study of T cell changes during pregnancy in multiple sclerosis. Repertoires were generated with immunoSEQ multiplex PCR, while TCRdb's copy carries only in-frame clones and drops some. This table has 45,000 to 60,000 clones, almost 95% appearing once. This CDR3 has 15 residues. J lost 6 bases, V lost 6 bases, and 11 bases had no gene match. Germline V gives CDR1 MDHEN, CDR2 SYDVKM. The V call is TRBV28, the J call TRBJ1-5; 7 nucleotides match TRBD1. Sequenced here: CD4+ T cells from peripheral blood mononuclear cells, sampled in the third trimester of pregnancy. This sequence originates from a female donor with multiple sclerosis, enrolled in a pregnancy study. The CDR3 DNA is TGTGCCAGCAGAGGGGCCCCAGGGGGTAGTCAGCCCCAGCATTTT. Translating it yields CASRGAPGGSQPQHF.